The clone carrying this T cell receptor (beta chain) has only a few counts. Each CDR3 protein gets one entry after TCRdb re-called the 5' RACE reads with MiXCR. The sample records about 360,000 distinct CDR3 sequences, roughly an eighth being singletons. This record comes from a study of T-cell memory formation after mild COVID-19. Germline V gives CDR1 MNHNY, CDR2 SVGAGI (reference sequence). V was pared by 6 bases and J by 6 bases, with 20 bases of the junction left unmatched. This CDR3 contains 18 residues. This TCR was sampled from a man in his late teens or twenties who had mild COVID-19 (a few samples of this study predate the infection). Cell type and time point are not known. This sequence joins TRBV6-6 and TRBJ1-5; TRBD1 matches 7 bases. Sequencing input: PBMCs or a T cell subset sorted from them (not recorded which). The CDR3 reads CASSYSAVRSGGGQPQHF. The CDR3 DNA is TGTGCCAGCAGCTATTCAGCCGTCCGATCAGGGGGTGGTCAGCCCCAGCATTTT.